These T cell receptor beta chains were read from a single sample in a study of Tregs in tolerant kidney transplant recipients. Profiled with immunoSEQ multiplex PCR; TCRdb holds only in-frame clones, not every one. The top ten clones hold roughly 2% of a sample with 60,000 or so clones, 80% to 90% of them seen once. The specimen comprised Tregs from blood, sampled before the transplant. The receptor source for this set is a human donor who received a combined kidney and bone marrow transplant. The CDR3 runs from the conserved cysteine through the conserved F or W. The order of the fields is V gene, CDR3 length, D gene, J gene, CDR3 protein. D genes are given only for firm matches.

V gene: TRBV6-6; CDR3 length: 14; D gene: TRBD2; J gene: TRBJ2-1; CDR3 protein: CASSPSGGNNEQFF
V gene: TRBV5-6; CDR3 length: 14; D gene: TRBD2; J gene: TRBJ2-7; CDR3 protein: CASSLTSGYYEQYF
V gene: TRBV5-1; CDR3 length: 16; D gene: .; J gene: .; CDR3 protein: CASSTINRDLYYEQYF
V gene: TRBV7-9; CDR3 length: 15; D gene: TRBD2; J gene: TRBJ2-2; CDR3 protein: CASRPGTSGTGELFF
V gene: TRBV7-8; CDR3 length: 13; D gene: .; J gene: TRBJ2-5; CDR3 protein: CASSGSVGETQYF
V gene: TRBV4-3; CDR3 length: 14; D gene: .; J gene: TRBJ1-5; CDR3 protein: CASSQDQGDQPQHF
V gene: TRBV9; CDR3 length: 10; D gene: .; J gene: TRBJ2-7; CDR3 protein: CASSKYEQYF
V gene: TRBV25-1; CDR3 length: 14; D gene: .; J gene: TRBJ1-1; CDR3 protein: CAAARAGWDTEAFF
V gene: TRBV19; CDR3 length: 13; D gene: .; J gene: TRBJ1-1; CDR3 protein: CASSGTVNTEAFF
V gene: TRBV7-9; CDR3 length: 14; D gene: .; J gene: TRBJ1-4; CDR3 protein: CASSWGDRNEKLFF
V gene: TRBV6-5; CDR3 length: 15; D gene: .; J gene: TRBJ2-7; CDR3 protein: CASSYRGRQSHEQYF
V gene: TRBV29-1; CDR3 length: 12; D gene: .; J gene: TRBJ2-2; CDR3 protein: CSGGHFTGELFF
V gene: TRBV5-6; CDR3 length: 14; D gene: .; J gene: TRBJ1-3; CDR3 protein: CASSLGSTGSTIYF
V gene: TRBV5-5; CDR3 length: 15; D gene: .; J gene: TRBJ1-1; CDR3 protein: CASSLLGNMNTEAFF
V gene: TRBV5-5; CDR3 length: 13; D gene: .; J gene: TRBJ2-7; CDR3 protein: CASSLSQRYEQYF
V gene: TRBV19; CDR3 length: 15; D gene: TRBD1; J gene: TRBJ1-1; CDR3 protein: CASSINLGQGVEAFF